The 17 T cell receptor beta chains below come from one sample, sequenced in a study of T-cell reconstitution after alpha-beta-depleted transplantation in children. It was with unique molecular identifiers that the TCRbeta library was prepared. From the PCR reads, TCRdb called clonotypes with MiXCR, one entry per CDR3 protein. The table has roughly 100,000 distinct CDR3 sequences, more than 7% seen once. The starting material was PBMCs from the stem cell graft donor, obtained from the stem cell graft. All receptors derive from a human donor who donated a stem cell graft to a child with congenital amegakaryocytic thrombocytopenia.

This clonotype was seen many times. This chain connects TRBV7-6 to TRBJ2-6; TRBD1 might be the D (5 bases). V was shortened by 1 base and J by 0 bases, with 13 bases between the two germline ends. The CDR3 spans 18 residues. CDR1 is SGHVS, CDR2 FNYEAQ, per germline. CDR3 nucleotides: TGTGCCAGCAGCTTAGAGACAGCTACGTCCTCTGGGGCCAACGTCCTGACTTTC. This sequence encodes CASSLETATSSGANVLTF.

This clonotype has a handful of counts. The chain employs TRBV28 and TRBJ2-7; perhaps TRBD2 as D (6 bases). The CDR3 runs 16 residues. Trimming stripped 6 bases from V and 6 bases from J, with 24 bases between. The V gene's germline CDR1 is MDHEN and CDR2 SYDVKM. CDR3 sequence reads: CASSLPGGGKGGEQYF. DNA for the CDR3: TGTGCCAGCAGCCTACCTGGTGGGGGAAAGGGAGGCGAGCAGTACTTC.

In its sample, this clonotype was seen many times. The CDR3 is CASSPRTSSDTQYF. CDR3 DNA: TGTGCCAGCAGTCCTCGGACCTCGTCAGATACGCAGTATTTT. The V call is TRBV28, the J call TRBJ2-3; D unclear. Trimming left V 5 bases short and J 4 bases short, with 13 bases between. Per germline, CDR1 MDHEN and CDR2 SYDVKM. The CDR3 has 14 residues.

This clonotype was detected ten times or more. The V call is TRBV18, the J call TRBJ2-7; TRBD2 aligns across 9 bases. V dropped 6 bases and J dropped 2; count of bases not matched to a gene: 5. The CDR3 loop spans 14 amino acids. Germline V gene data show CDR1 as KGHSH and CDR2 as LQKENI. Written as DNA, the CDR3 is TGTGCCAGCTCCTCGACTAGCGGACCCTACGAGCAGTACTTC. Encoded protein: CASSSTSGPYEQYF.

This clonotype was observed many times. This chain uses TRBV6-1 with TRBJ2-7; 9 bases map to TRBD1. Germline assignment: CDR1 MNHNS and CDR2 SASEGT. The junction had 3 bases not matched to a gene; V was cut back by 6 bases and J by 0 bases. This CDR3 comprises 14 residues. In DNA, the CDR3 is TGTGCCAGCAGAAGGACAGGGGCCTCCTACGAGCAGTACTTC. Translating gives CASRRTGASYEQYF.

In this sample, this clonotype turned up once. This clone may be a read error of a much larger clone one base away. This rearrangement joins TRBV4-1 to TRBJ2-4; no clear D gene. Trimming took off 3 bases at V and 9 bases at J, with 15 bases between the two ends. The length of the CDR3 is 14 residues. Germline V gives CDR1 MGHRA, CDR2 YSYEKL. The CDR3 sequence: CASSQTLGIGIQYF. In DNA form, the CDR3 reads TGCGCCAGCAGCCAGACCCTAGGAATTGGCATTCAGTACTTC.

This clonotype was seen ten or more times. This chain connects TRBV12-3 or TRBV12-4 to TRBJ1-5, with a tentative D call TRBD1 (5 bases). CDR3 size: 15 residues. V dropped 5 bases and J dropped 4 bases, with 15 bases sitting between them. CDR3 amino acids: CASSGGAGVNQPQHF. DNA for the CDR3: TGTGCCAGCAGTGGAGGGGCGGGGGTTAATCAGCCCCAGCATTTT.

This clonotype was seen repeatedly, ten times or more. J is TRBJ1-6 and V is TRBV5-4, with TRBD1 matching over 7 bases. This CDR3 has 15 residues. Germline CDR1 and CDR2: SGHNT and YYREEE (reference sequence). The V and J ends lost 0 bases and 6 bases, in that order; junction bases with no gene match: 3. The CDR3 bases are TGTGCCAGCAGCTTGGAGGGGACAGTTAATTCACCCCTCCACTTT. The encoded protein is CASSLEGTVNSPLHF. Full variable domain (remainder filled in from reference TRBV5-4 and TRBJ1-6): ETGVTQSPTHLIKTRGQQVTLRCSSQSGHNTVSWYQQALGQGPQFIFQYYREEENGRGNFPPRFSGLQFPNYSSELNVNALELDDSALYLCASSLEGTVNSPLHFGNGTRLTVT.

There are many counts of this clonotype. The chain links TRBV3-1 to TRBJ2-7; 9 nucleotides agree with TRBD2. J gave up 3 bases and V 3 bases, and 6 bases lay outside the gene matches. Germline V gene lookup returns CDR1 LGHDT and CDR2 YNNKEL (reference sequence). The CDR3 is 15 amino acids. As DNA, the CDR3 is TGTGCCAGCAGCCACGGGGCGGGGGGGCTCTACGAGCAGTACTTC. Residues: CASSHGAGGLYEQYF.

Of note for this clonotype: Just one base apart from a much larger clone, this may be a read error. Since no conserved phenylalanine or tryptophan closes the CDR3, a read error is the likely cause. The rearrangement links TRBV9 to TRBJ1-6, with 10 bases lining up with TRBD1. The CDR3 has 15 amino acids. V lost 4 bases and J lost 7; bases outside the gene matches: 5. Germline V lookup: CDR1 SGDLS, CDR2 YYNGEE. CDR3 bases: TGTGCCAGCAGCCCCGGGACAGGGGCGAATTCACCCCTCCACTTG. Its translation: CASSPGTGANSPLHL.

CDR3 protein: CASDHPRQPQHF. The CDR3 DNA reads TGTGCCAGCGACCACCCCCGACAGCCCCAGCATTTT. The chain employs TRBV27 and TRBJ1-5; D not resolved. CDR3 length: 12 amino acids. The germline gives CDR1 MNHEY, CDR2 SMNVEV (reference sequence). Trimming left V 8 bases short and J 7 bases short, with 12 bases between.

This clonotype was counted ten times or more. CDR3 amino acids: CASSLGSGRNQPQHF. The CDR3 DNA is TGCGCCAGCAGCTTGGGGTCGGGGCGCAATCAGCCCCAGCATTTT. The J gene is TRBJ1-5, the V gene TRBV5-1; possible D gene TRBD1, 5 bases. Trimming stripped 0 bases from V and 2 bases from J, with 9 bases between. CDR1 is SGHRS and CDR2 is YFSETQ in the germline V gene. There are 15 residues in the CDR3.

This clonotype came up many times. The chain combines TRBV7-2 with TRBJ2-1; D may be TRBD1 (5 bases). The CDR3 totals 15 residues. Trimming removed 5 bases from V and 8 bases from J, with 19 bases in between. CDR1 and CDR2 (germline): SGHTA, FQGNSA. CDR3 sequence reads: CASSQVWGTGDEQFF. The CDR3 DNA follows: TGTGCCAGCAGCCAAGTATGGGGCACGGGTGATGAGCAGTTCTTC. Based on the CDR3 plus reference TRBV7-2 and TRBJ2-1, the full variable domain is GAGVSQSPSNKVTEKGKDVELRCDPISGHTALYWYRQSLGQGLEFLIYFQGNSAPDKSGLPSDRFSAERTGGSVSTLTIQRTQQEDSAVYLCASSQVWGTGDEQFFGPGTRLTVL.

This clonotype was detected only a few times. The CDR3 here is CASTDRGAGNTIYF. CDR3 sequence (DNA): TGTGCCAGCACCGACAGAGGCGCTGGAAACACCATATATTTT. The chain couples TRBV12-3 or TRBV12-4 to TRBJ1-3, with D maybe TRBD1 (5 bases). Trimming cost V 7 bases and J 2 bases, with 12 bases left between them. This CDR3 spans 14 amino acids.

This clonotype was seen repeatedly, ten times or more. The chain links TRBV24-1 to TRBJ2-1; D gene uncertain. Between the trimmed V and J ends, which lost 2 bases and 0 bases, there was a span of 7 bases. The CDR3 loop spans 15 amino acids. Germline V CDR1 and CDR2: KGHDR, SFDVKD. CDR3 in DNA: TGTGCCACCAGTGATTACCGATTCTCCTACAATGAGCAGTTCTTC. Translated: CATSDYRFSYNEQFF.

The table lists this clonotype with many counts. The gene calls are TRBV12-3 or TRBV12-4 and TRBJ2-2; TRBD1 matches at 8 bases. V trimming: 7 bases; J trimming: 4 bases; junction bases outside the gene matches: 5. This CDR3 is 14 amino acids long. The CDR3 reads CASTQGAATGELFF. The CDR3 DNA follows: TGTGCCAGCACCCAGGGGGCGGCCACCGGGGAGCTGTTTTTT.

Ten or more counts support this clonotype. This CDR3 is CASSRTLQETQYF. The CDR3 DNA follows: TGTGCCAGCTCTCGGACGCTCCAAGAGACCCAGTACTTC. The genes are TRBV27 and TRBJ2-5; no definite D call. The V end lost 8 bases, the J end lost 1 base, and 11 bases lay between the germline ends. The CDR3 runs to 13 residues. Looked up from germline, CDR1 is MNHEY and CDR2 is SMNVEV (reference sequence).